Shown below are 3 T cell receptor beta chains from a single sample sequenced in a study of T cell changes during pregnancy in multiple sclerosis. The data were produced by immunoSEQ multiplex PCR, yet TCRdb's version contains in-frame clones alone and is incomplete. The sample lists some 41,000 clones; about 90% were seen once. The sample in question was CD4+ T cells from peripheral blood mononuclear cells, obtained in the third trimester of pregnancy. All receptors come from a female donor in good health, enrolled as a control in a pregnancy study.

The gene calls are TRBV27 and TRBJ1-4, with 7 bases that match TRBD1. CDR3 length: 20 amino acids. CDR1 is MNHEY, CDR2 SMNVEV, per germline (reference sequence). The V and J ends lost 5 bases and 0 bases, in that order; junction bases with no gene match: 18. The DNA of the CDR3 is TGTGCCAGCAGTACCGCGACAGGGAAACTCAACGTTGCAACTAATGAAAAACTGTTTTTT. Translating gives CASSTATGKLNVATNEKLFF.

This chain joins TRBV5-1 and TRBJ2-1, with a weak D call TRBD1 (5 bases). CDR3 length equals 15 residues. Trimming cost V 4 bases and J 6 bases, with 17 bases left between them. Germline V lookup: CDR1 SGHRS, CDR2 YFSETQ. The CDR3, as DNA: TGCGCCAGCAGCCGAACTGGGGCCGTACTCAATGAGCAGTTCTTC. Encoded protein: CASSRTGAVLNEQFF.

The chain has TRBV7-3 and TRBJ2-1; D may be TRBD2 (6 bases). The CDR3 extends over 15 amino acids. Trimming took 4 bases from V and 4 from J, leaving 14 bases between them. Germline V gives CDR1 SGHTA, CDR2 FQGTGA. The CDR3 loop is CASSSAPGTYNEQFF. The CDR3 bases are TGTGCCAGCAGCTCCGCACCGGGGACTTACAATGAGCAGTTCTTC.